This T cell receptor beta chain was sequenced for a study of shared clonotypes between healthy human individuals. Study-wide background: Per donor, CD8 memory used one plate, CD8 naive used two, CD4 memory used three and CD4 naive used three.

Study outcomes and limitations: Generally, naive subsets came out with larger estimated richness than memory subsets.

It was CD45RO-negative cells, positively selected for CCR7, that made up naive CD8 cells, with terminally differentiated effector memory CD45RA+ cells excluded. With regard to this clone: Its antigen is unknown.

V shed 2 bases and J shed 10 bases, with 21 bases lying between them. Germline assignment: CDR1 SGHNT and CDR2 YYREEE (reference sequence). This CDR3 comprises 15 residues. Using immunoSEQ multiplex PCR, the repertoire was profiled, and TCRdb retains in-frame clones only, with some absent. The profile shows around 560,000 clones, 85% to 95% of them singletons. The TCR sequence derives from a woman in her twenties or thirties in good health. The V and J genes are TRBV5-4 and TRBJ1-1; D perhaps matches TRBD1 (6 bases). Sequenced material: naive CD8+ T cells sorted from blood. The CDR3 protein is CASSFMGAMEDGAFF. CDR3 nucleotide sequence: TGTGCCAGCAGCTTCATGGGGGCGATGGAGGATGGAGCTTTCTTT.